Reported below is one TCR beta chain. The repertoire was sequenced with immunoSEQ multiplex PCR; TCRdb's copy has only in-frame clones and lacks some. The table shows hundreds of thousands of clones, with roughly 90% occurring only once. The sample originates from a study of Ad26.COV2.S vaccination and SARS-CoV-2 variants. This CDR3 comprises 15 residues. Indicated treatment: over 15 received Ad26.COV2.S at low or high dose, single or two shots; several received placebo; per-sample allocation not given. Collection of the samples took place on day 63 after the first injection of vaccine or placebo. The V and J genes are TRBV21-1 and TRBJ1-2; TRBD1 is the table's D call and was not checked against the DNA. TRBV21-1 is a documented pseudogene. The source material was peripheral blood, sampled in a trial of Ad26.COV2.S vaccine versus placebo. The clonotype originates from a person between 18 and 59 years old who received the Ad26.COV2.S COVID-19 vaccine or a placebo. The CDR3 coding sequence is TGTGCCAGCAGCCCCGGGACAGGGGGATCGAGTGGCTACACCTTC. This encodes CASSPGTGGSSGYTF.